This TCR beta chain was sequenced during a study of cytotoxic CD8 clonotypes in ibrutinib-treated CLL. Study-wide points: Ibrutinib response saw clonality rise, and progression saw it return toward baseline. Baseline clonality, above age-matched healthy donor levels, tracked circulating CD8+ T-cell counts.

Cryopreserved PBMCs provided about 2 micrograms of genomic DNA for the TCR beta libraries. The repertoire was sequenced with immunoSEQ multiplex PCR; TCRdb's copy has only in-frame clones and lacks some. The sample lists more than 110,000 clones; more than 75% were seen once. This CDR3 contains 18 residues. V lost 0 bases to trimming and J lost 2 bases; unmatched junction nucleotides: 13. Looked up from germline, CDR1 is GTSNPN and CDR2 is SVGIG (reference sequence). As regards this clone: Antigen: not known.

Specimen: PBMCs, collected after 36 months of ibrutinib treatment. The V and J genes are TRBV30 and TRBJ2-3; TRBD2 agrees at 8 bases. This receptor was obtained from a human donor with chronic lymphocytic leukemia. This CDR3 is CAWSVNELAGRTTDTQYF. The CDR3 coding sequence is TGTGCCTGGAGTGTGAATGAATTAGCGGGGAGAACCACAGATACGCAGTATTTT.